This entry lists 30 T cell receptor beta chains sequenced from one sample in a study of cytomegalovirus exposure and HLA in healthy donors. The PCR had 60 Vbeta and 13 Jbeta primers. The method was immunoSEQ multiplex PCR; TCRdb's version includes in-frame clones alone and lacks a portion of them. The sample has 120,000 to 150,000 clones; roughly 78% are singletons. Sequenced material: PBMCs. These receptors were obtained from a man younger than 35 in good health and CMV-seropositive.

This sequence joins TRBV6-6 and TRBJ2-3; 10 nucleotides line up with TRBD1. The CDR3 length is 16 residues. The V gene end was trimmed by 7 bases and the J gene end by 2 bases; junction bases not matched to a gene: 9. Germline loops: CDR1 MNHNY, CDR2 SVGAGI (reference sequence). In DNA, the CDR3 is TGTGCCAGCAAGATGAGACAGGGGGCCCCCACAGATACGCAGTATTTT. Its protein is CASKMRQGAPTDTQYF.

The CDR3 loop is CASSRWDSWGTNTEAFF. The CDR3 bases are TGTGCCAGCAGCAGATGGGACAGTTGGGGGACGAACACTGAAGCTTTCTTT. The V and J genes are TRBV11-2 and TRBJ1-1; the match to TRBD1 covers 7 bases. Trimming cost V 5 bases and J 1 base; bases outside gene matches: 13. CDR1 SGHAT and CDR2 FQNNGV come from the germline V gene. This CDR3 has 17 residues.

This rearrangement joins TRBV6-1 to TRBJ1-2; D is undetermined. The germline V gene encodes CDR1 MNHNS and CDR2 SASEGT. The CDR3 consists of 12 residues. Trimming left V 4 bases short and J 2 bases short, with 5 bases between. The CDR3 loop reads CASSAGNYGYTF. The CDR3 DNA follows: TGTGCCAGCAGTGCGGGAAACTATGGCTACACCTTC.

The V call is TRBV19, the J call TRBJ1-1; D not resolved. Germline lookup yields CDR1 LNHDA and CDR2 SQIVND (reference sequence). The CDR3 sequence is 13 residues long. Trimming stripped 7 bases from V and 1 base from J, with 10 bases between. The CDR3 reads CASILGGNTEAFF. CDR3 DNA: TGTGCCAGTATCTTGGGAGGGAACACTGAAGCTTTCTTT.

This chain connects TRBV7-9 to TRBJ1-4; possibly TRBD1 for D (5 bases). This CDR3 has 14 amino acids. Trimming removed 5 bases from V and 5 bases from J, with 12 bases in between. The germline V gene has CDR1 SEHNR and CDR2 FQNEAQ (reference sequence). The CDR3 spells CASSGGSQNEKLFF. The CDR3 DNA sequence: TGTGCCAGCAGCGGGGGGTCTCAGAATGAAAAACTGTTTTTT.

The chain uses TRBV27 and TRBJ2-7, with a weak D call TRBD2 (6 bases). The V end was cut by 4 bases, the J end by 1 base, with 8 bases between. CDR1 is MNHEY and CDR2 is SMNVEV in the germline V gene (reference sequence). The CDR3 is made up of 13 amino acids. CDR3 in amino acids: CASSWAGSYEQYF. The CDR3 region has the DNA TGTGCCAGCAGTTGGGCGGGATCCTACGAGCAGTACTTC.

This clone occurred a few times. The chain links TRBV5-5 to TRBJ2-7; perhaps TRBD1 as D (7 bases). V was shortened by 5 bases and J by 2 bases, with 14 bases between the two germline ends. CDR1 is SGHKS and CDR2 is YYEKEE in the germline V gene (reference sequence). The CDR3 consists of 14 residues. CDR3 sequence: CASRPQGGPYEQYF. The CDR3 nucleotides are TGTGCCAGCAGGCCGCAGGGGGGACCCTACGAGCAGTACTTC. The variable domain in full, with the rest retrieved from reference TRBV5-5 and TRBJ2-7, is DAGVTQSPTHLIKTRGQQVTLRCSPISGHKSVSWYQQVLGQGPQFIFQYYEKEERGRGNFPDRFSARQFPNYSSELNVNALLLGDSALYLCASRPQGGPYEQYFGPGTRLTVT.

This chain links TRBV27 with TRBJ1-2, with a weak D call TRBD1 (5 bases). Trimming shortened V by 6 bases and J by 3 bases, and 17 bases separated the two germline ends. The CDR3 is made up of 15 amino acids. In germline, CDR1 is MNHEY, CDR2 SMNVEV (reference sequence). CDR3: CASREGAGLYYGYTF. CDR3 nucleotide sequence: TGTGCCAGCAGGGAGGGCGCGGGACTCTACTATGGCTACACCTTC.

Only a few counts were recorded for this clone. This chain links TRBV6-1 with TRBJ1-4; 9 positions match TRBD1. The germline CDR1 and CDR2 sequences are MNHNS and SASEGT. The CDR3 loop spans 15 amino acids. V dropped 6 bases and J dropped 2; count of bases not matched to a gene: 4. The CDR3 region is CASRTGGRTNEKLFF. The DNA for the CDR3 is TGTGCCAGCAGGACAGGGGGAAGGACTAATGAAAAACTGTTTTTT.

The genes are TRBV27 and TRBJ1-1, with TRBD1 matching over 7 bases. Germline CDR1 MNHEY, CDR2 SMNVEV (reference sequence). This CDR3 contains 14 residues. V lost 8 bases, J lost 0 bases, and 6 bases stayed unmatched. The CDR3 reads CASARQGMNTEAFF. CDR3 nucleotides: TGTGCCAGCGCCCGACAGGGAATGAACACTGAAGCTTTCTTT.

The chain recombines TRBV7-8 with TRBJ1-1; D call uncertain. V was clipped by 1 base and J by 7 bases, with 7 bases between them. The CDR3 length is 12 residues. Per germline, CDR1 SGHVS and CDR2 FQNEAQ. The CDR3 nucleotides are TGTGCCAGCAGCTTAGGGGAGGGTGAAGCTTTCTTT. Protein sequence: CASSLGEGEAFF.

The chain has TRBV11-3 and TRBJ1-1; 9 bases line up with TRBD1. The CDR3 covers 16 residues. Unmatched junction bases numbered 7, after V lost 5 bases and J lost 0 bases. Per the germline V gene, CDR1 is SGHNT and CDR2 is YENEEA. CDR3 sequence (DNA): TGTGCCAGCAGCCCCGAACAGGGGGCGGTGAACACTGAAGCTTTCTTT. This encodes CASSPEQGAVNTEAFF. Full variable domain (rest looked up from reference TRBV11-3 and TRBJ1-1): EAGVVQSPRYKIIEKKQPVAFWCNPISGHNTLYWYLQNLGQGPELLIRYENEEAVDDSQLPKDRFSAERLKGVDSTLKIQPAELGDSAVYLCASSPEQGAVNTEAFFGQGTRLTVV.

The chain uses TRBV25-1 and TRBJ1-1; D gene unclear. Germline values: CDR1 MGHDK, CDR2 SYGVNS. With 6 bases removed from V and 1 base from J, the gap between germline ends came to 6 bases. This CDR3 region has 12 residues. This CDR3 reads CASRLGNTEAFF. CDR3 nucleotides: TGTGCCAGCAGACTCGGGAACACTGAAGCTTTCTTT. The whole variable domain, remainder taken from reference TRBV25-1 and TRBJ1-1, is EADIYQTPRYLVIGTGKKITLECSQTMGHDKMYWYQQDPGMELHLIHYSYGVNSTEKGDLSSESTVSRIRTEHFPLTLESARPSHTSQYLCASRLGNTEAFFGQGTRLTVV.

This rearrangement joins TRBV11-3 to TRBJ2-1; D gene ambiguous. This CDR3 region has 13 residues. CDR1 is SGHNT and CDR2 is YENEEA in the germline V gene. V lost 1 base to trimming and J lost 12 bases, with 13 bases between them. The CDR3: CASSLAYSRPQFF. CDR3 nucleotide sequence: TGTGCCAGCAGCTTAGCCTATTCGCGGCCGCAGTTCTTC.

The rearrangement joins TRBV15 to TRBJ1-5; perhaps TRBD1 as D (5 bases). V was pared by 5 bases and J by 5 bases, with 10 bases between. The CDR3 is made up of 13 amino acids. The germline CDR1 and CDR2 sequences are LNHNV and YYDKDF (reference sequence). CDR3 loop: CATSLGGDQPQHF. The CDR3 DNA reads TGTGCCACCAGCTTGGGGGGTGATCAGCCCCAGCATTTT.

The chain is built from TRBV18 and TRBJ2-7; tentatively, D is TRBD2 (5 bases). The germline V and J ends were trimmed by 6 bases and 0 bases, with 18 bases remaining between them. Germline V gives CDR1 KGHSH, CDR2 LQKENI. CDR3 length equals 16 residues. The CDR3 region is CASSHGNPGSSYEQYF. Written as DNA, the CDR3 is TGTGCCAGCTCTCACGGGAACCCGGGATCCTCCTACGAGCAGTACTTC.

This chain joins TRBV28 and TRBJ1-2, with 8 bases that match TRBD1. The V segment lost 7 bases and the J segment 0 bases; nucleotides outside the gene matches: 4. Germline loops: CDR1 MDHEN, CDR2 SYDVKM. The CDR3 is 14 residues long. Here the CDR3 DNA reads TGTGCCAGCAATCAGGGGGCACCTAACTATGGCTACACCTTC. The encoded protein is CASNQGAPNYGYTF.

This chain uses TRBV28 with TRBJ2-1; 8 bases fit TRBD2. Trimming cost V 4 bases and J 6 bases; bases outside gene matches: 5. The germline CDR1 and CDR2 sequences are MDHEN and SYDVKM. The CDR3 consists of 14 residues. The CDR3 here is CASSSPGRANEQFF. CDR3 DNA: TGTGCCAGCAGTTCCCCCGGGAGGGCCAATGAGCAGTTCTTC.

This clone was seen a few times. This chain links TRBV4-1 with TRBJ1-1; 7 bases are shared with TRBD1. The V gene end was trimmed by 4 bases and the J gene end by 5 bases; junction bases not matched to a gene: 4. Germline CDR1 is MGHRA and CDR2 is YSYEKL. This CDR3 has 13 amino acids. CDR3 sequence (DNA): TGCGCCAGCAGCCGATCAGGGGGAACTGAAGCTTTCTTT. This translates into CASSRSGGTEAFF.

This clone was observed a single time. V gene TRBV6-5 combines with J gene TRBJ2-7; maybe TRBD1 (5 bases). From germline, CDR1 is MNHEY and CDR2 SVGAGI. The germline V and J ends were trimmed by 0 bases and 9 bases, with 12 bases remaining between them. This CDR3 has 13 residues. This chain's CDR3 is CASSYSGREGQYF. The CDR3 coding sequence is TGTGCCAGCAGTTACTCCGGCAGGGAAGGGCAGTACTTC.

V usage is TRBV30 and J usage is TRBJ2-7; 11 nucleotides agree with TRBD2. V shed 8 bases, J shed 3 bases, and the junction held 6 bases outside the gene matches. The CDR3 totals 13 residues. In germline, CDR1 is GTSNPN, CDR2 SVGIG (reference sequence). The CDR3, as DNA: TGTGCCGGAACTAGCGGGGGTTTCTACGAGCAGTACTTC. Amino acid sequence: CAGTSGGFYEQYF. Full variable domain (remainder filled in from reference TRBV30 and TRBJ2-7): SQTIHQWPATLVQPVGSPLSLECTVEGTSNPNLYWYRQAAGRGLQLLFYSVGIGQISSEVPQNLSASRPQDRQFILSSKKLLLSDSGFYLCAGTSGGFYEQYFGPGTRLTVT.

The rearrangement uses TRBV27 and TRBJ2-1; 7 bases fit TRBD2. Germline-derived CDR1 and CDR2 are MNHEY and SMNVEV (reference sequence). V gave up 7 bases and J gave up 7 bases; unmatched junction bases: 13. CDR3 length: 15 amino acids. The CDR3: CASIQSGRMRNEQFF. CDR3 coding DNA: TGTGCCAGCATTCAATCCGGGAGGATGAGGAATGAGCAGTTCTTC.

The chain has TRBV5-4 and TRBJ1-2; 8 bases map to TRBD1. This CDR3 has 15 residues. CDR1 and CDR2 from the germline V gene are SGHNT and YYREEE (reference sequence). J was trimmed by 7 bases and V by 5 bases; bases with no gene match: 13. CDR3 sequence reads: CASRRDGQGYFGYTF. The CDR3, as DNA: TGTGCCAGCAGGCGTGATGGACAGGGTTACTTTGGCTACACCTTC.

The chain carries TRBV7-8 and TRBJ1-2, with D possibly TRBD1 on 6 matching bases. With 5 bases removed from V and 4 bases from J, the gap between germline ends came to 11 bases. CDR1 is SGHVS, CDR2 FQNEAQ, per germline. The CDR3 totals 13 residues. CDR3 amino acids: CASSTGRGYGYTF. In DNA form, the CDR3 reads TGTGCCAGCAGCACGGGCAGGGGCTATGGCTACACCTTC.

The rearrangement joins TRBV6-1 to TRBJ1-1; D is perhaps TRBD1 (6 bases). V dropped 5 bases and J dropped 4 bases, with 17 bases sitting between them. Germline V gene lookup returns CDR1 MNHNS and CDR2 SASEGT. There are 15 residues in the CDR3. The CDR3 sequence: CASSRLDSTGTEAFF. The CDR3 DNA sequence: TGTGCCAGCAGTAGATTGGACAGCACGGGCACTGAAGCTTTCTTT.

The chain couples TRBV2 to TRBJ1-3; 7 bases map to TRBD1. CDR3 size: 14 residues. The J segment lost 1 base and the V segment lost 6 bases, leaving 3 bases of the junction unmatched. Germline V gene sequence: CDR1 SNHLY, CDR2 FYNNEI. The CDR3 coding sequence is TGTGCCAGCAGCCCACAGGGGTCTGGAAACACCATATATTTT. Encoded protein: CASSPQGSGNTIYF.

This clone has only a few counts. The chain links TRBV6-1 to TRBJ2-7; D call uncertain. The CDR3 runs to 15 residues. The germline gives CDR1 MNHNS, CDR2 SASEGT. Trimming removed 6 bases at V and 1 base at J, with 16 bases between. CDR3 bases: TGTGCCAGCAGCCCCCGTTTCGGAGCGTCCTACGAGCAGTACTTC. Its translation is CASSPRFGASYEQYF.

The J gene is TRBJ2-2, the V gene TRBV27; 11 bases line up with TRBD1. Trimming took 7 bases from V and 5 from J; bases not matched to a gene: 3. Germline values: CDR1 MNHEY, CDR2 SMNVEV (reference sequence). The CDR3 has 14 amino acids. The CDR3 region has the DNA TGTGCCAGCAATCGGGACAGGGGGACCGGGGAGCTGTTTTTT. It is translated as CASNRDRGTGELFF.

This rearrangement joins TRBV15 to TRBJ2-1, with 7 positions matching TRBD1. CDR1 is LNHNV, CDR2 YYDKDF, per germline (reference sequence). This CDR3 is 13 amino acids long. V was clipped by 4 bases and J by 10 bases; unmatched bases: 7. The chain's CDR3 is CATSIDTGEEQFF. The CDR3 coding sequence is TGTGCCACCAGCATTGACACAGGGGAAGAGCAGTTCTTC.

This sequence joins TRBV5-1 and TRBJ2-7; 9 positions agree with TRBD1. Germline V lookup: CDR1 SGHRS, CDR2 YFSETQ. This CDR3 contains 15 residues. V shed 2 bases and J 3 bases; nucleotides not matched to a gene: 6. The CDR3 DNA follows: TGCGCCAGCAGCTTCACAGGGGGCGACTTCTACGAGCAGTACTTC. The encoded protein is CASSFTGGDFYEQYF.